This is a list of T cell receptor beta chains from one sample in a study of memory CD4+ T cells and cytomegalovirus serostatus. Generated by immunoSEQ multiplex PCR, the TCRdb table keeps only in-frame clones and is missing some. The table records some 52,000 clones, around four fifths of them present only once. What was sequenced was memory CD4+ T cells from blood. The source is an adult in good health and CMV-seropositive. Both conserved end residues are part of each CDR3. D genes are given only for firm matches. A row's size may be missing; if present it is once, few, many or a size class.

d_gene	j_gene	v_gene	abundance	CDR3aa	CDR3nt
NA	TRBJ2-5	TRBV5-4	NA	CASSPGHLQETQYF	TGTGCCAGCAGCCCCGGACACCTCCAAGAGACCCAGTACTTC
NA	TRBJ1-6	TRBV2	NA	CASRKGASSSPLHF	TGTGCCAGCAGGAAAGGGGCTTCGAGTTCACCCCTCCACTTT
NA	TRBJ2-5	TRBV11-1	NA	CASSWRLSETQYF	TGTGCCAGCAGCTGGCGCTTAAGTGAGACCCAGTACTTC
NA	TRBJ2-2	TRBV6-4	NA	CASSDRAETGELFF	TGTGCCAGCAGTGACAGGGCCGAGACCGGGGAGCTGTTTTTT
TRBD2	TRBJ2-5	TRBV27	NA	CASSSGLAGQETQYF	TGTGCCAGCAGTTCCGGACTAGCGGGGCAAGAGACCCAGTACTTC
NA	TRBJ2-3	TRBV14	NA	CASSWGHISTDTQYF	TGTGCCAGCAGTTGGGGACACATAAGCACAGATACGCAGTATTTT
NA	TRBJ2-3	TRBV10-1	NA	CASSDPGLGTDTQYF	TGCGCCAGCAGTGATCCGGGCTTAGGCACAGATACGCAGTATTTT
NA	TRBJ1-5	TRBV19	NA	CASSITGSSNQPQHF	TGTGCCAGTAGTATAACAGGGAGTAGCAATCAGCCCCAGCATTTT
NA	TRBJ2-3	TRBV7-2	NA	CASSLGITDTQYF	TGTGCCAGCAGCTTAGGTATCACAGATACGCAGTATTTT
NA	TRBJ2-7	TRBV5-1	NA	CASSASGFNEQYF	TGCGCCAGCAGTGCCAGCGGGTTCAACGAGCAGTACTTC
NA	TRBJ2-5	TRBV11-2	NA	CASSTSPGTAETQYF	TGTGCCAGCAGCACATCCCCCGGGACTGCAGAGACCCAGTACTTC
NA	TRBJ2-6	TRBV2	NA	CASRPTESGANVLTF	TGTGCCAGCAGGCCTACCGAGTCTGGGGCCAACGTCCTGACTTTC
NA	TRBJ2-2	TRBV7-2	NA	CASSSGTNTGELFF	TGTGCCAGCAGTAGCGGTACGAACACCGGGGAGCTGTTTTTT
NA	TRBJ2-7	TRBV11-2	NA	CASRSRVGFLNYEQYF	TGTGCCAGCAGGTCAAGGGTGGGGTTCTTGAACTACGAGCAGTACTTC
NA	TRBJ1-5	TRBV7-6	NA	CASSLVSGVGQPQHF	TGTGCCAGCAGCTTAGTGTCAGGGGTAGGGCAGCCCCAGCATTTT
NA	TRBJ1-1	TRBV28	few	CASSLQDTEAFF	TGTGCCAGCAGTCTTCAGGACACTGAAGCTTTCTTT
NA	TRBJ1-2	TRBV18	NA	CASSPNPPPNYGYTF	TGTGCCAGCTCACCCAACCCGCCTCCTAACTATGGCTACACCTTC
TRBD2	TRBJ2-7	TRBV7-2	few	CASSPIAGGHYEQYF	TGTGCCAGCAGCCCAATAGCGGGGGGGCACTACGAGCAGTACTTC
TRBD1	TRBJ2-7	TRBV6-5	once	CASSPDRGWGEQYF	TGTGCCAGCAGCCCCGACAGGGGTTGGGGCGAGCAGTACTTC
NA	TRBJ1-1	TRBV5-5	NA	CASTTRSGNTEAFF	TGTGCCAGCACCACTAGGTCAGGGAACACTGAAGCTTTCTTT
TRBD1	TRBJ2-7	TRBV5-4	once	CASSSPPGQLYEQYF	TGTGCCAGCAGCTCACCTCCGGGACAGCTCTACGAGCAGTACTTC
NA	TRBJ2-1	TRBV4-3	NA	CASSQRTETYNEQFF	TGCGCCAGCAGCCAAAGGACGGAGACCTACAATGAGCAGTTCTTC
TRBD2	TRBJ2-3	TRBV6-5	NA	CASSFSSGTDTQYF	TGTGCCAGCAGTTTCTCTAGCGGAACAGATACGCAGTATTTT
NA	TRBJ1-1	TRBV27	NA	CASRSHGLTEAFF	TGTGCCAGCAGATCTCACGGGCTCACTGAAGCTTTCTTT
NA	TRBJ2-7	TRBV6-5	NA	CASSSYGTREQYF	TGTGCCAGCAGTTCGTATGGGACGCGGGAGCAGTACTTC
TRBD2	TRBJ2-1	TRBV19	NA	CASSIAGRENEQFF	TGTGCCAGTAGTATAGCCGGGAGGGAGAATGAGCAGTTCTTC
NA	TRBJ2-7	TRBV10-3	NA	CAISLQGEQYF	TGTGCCATCAGCCTACAGGGCGAGCAGTACTTC
NA	TRBJ1-5	TRBV28	NA	CASSQDAQPQHF	TGTGCCAGCAGTCAAGACGCGCAGCCCCAGCATTTT
NA	TRBJ2-7	TRBV7-3	NA	CASSQGTASRQYF	TGTGCCAGCAGCCAGGGGACCGCCTCGAGGCAGTACTTC
NA	TRBJ2-7	TRBV4-3	NA	CASSQDTGGRGNEQYF	TGCGCCAGCAGCCAAGACACCGGGGGGCGCGGGAACGAGCAGTACTTC
NA	TRBJ1-4	TRBV18	NA	CASSPSESEKLFF	TGTGCCAGCTCACCATCAGAAAGTGAAAAACTGTTTTTT
TRBD1	TRBJ1-6	TRBV7-2	NA	CASRLGGGRQGSPLHF	TGTGCCAGCAGATTAGGAGGGGGCAGGCAGGGATCACCCCTCCACTTT
TRBD2	TRBJ2-7	TRBV28	NA	CASSLGLAVPYEQYF	TGTGCCAGCAGTCTAGGACTAGCGGTACCCTACGAGCAGTACTTC
NA	TRBJ1-4	TRBV6-5	NA	CASSYQGARGRGKLFF	TGTGCCAGCAGTTACCAAGGGGCCAGGGGTAGGGGAAAACTGTTTTTT
TRBD1	TRBJ2-7	TRBV4-1	NA	CASSQDGGVPGDSVSSYEQYF	TGCGCCAGCAGCCAAGATGGGGGAGTCCCCGGGGACAGCGTAAGCTCCTACGAGCAGTACTTC
TRBD1	TRBJ1-1	TRBV11-2	NA	CASSPGDRNTEAFF	TGTGCCAGCAGCCCTGGGGACAGGAACACTGAAGCTTTCTTT
NA	TRBJ1-2	TRBV7-2	NA	CASSRGRGGLQGYTF	TGTGCCAGCAGCCGCGGCCGGGGGGGGTTGCAGGGCTACACCTTC
TRBD1	TRBJ1-1	TRBV7-2	once	CASSALGTGMNTEAFF	TGTGCCAGCAGCGCTCTGGGGACAGGGATGAACACTGAAGCTTTCTTT